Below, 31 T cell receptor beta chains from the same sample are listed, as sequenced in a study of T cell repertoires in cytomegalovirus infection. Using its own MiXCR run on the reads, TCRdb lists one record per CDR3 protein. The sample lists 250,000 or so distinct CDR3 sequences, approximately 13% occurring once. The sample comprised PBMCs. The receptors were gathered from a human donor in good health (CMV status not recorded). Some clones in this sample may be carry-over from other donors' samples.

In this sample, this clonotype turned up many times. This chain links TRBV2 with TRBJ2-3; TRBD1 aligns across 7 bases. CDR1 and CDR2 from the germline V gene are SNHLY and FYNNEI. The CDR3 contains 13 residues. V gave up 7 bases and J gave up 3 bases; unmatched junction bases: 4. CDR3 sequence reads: CASNPGGTDTQYF. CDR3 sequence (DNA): TGTGCCAGCAATCCAGGGGGAACAGATACGCAGTATTTT.

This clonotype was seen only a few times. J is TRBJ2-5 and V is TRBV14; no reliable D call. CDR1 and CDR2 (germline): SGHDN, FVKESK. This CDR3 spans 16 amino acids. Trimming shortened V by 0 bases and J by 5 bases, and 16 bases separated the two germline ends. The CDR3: CASSQDLTKLAETQYF. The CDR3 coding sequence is TGTGCCAGCAGCCAAGATCTTACGAAACTCGCCGAGACCCAGTACTTC.

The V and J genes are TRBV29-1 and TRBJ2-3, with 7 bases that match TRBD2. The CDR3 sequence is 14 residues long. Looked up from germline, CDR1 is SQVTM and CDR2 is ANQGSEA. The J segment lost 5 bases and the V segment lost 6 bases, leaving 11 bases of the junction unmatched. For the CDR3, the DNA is TGCAGCGTCCTCCCGCGCGGGAGTGGAGATACGCAGTATTTT. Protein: CSVLPRGSGDTQYF.

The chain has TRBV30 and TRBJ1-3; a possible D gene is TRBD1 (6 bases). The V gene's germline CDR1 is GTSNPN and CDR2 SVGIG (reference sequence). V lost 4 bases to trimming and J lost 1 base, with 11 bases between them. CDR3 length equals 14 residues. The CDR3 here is CAWKKGGSGNTIYF. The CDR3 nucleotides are TGTGCCTGGAAAAAGGGGGGGTCTGGAAACACCATATATTTT.

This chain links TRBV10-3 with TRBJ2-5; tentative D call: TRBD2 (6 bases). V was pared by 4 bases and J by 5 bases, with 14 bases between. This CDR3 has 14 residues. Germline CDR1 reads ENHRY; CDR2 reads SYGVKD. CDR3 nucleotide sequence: TGTGCCATCAGTGTGGGACTCTCTGAGGAGACCCAGTACTTC. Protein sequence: CAISVGLSEETQYF.

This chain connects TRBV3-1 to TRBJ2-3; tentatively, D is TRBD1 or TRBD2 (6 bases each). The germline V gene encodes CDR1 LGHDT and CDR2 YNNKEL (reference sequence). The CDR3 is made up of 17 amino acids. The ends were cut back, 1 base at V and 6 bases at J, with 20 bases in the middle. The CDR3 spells CASSQGGRRGVKDTQYF. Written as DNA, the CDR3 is TGTGCCAGCAGCCAAGGGGGACGGAGGGGGGTCAAGGATACGCAGTATTTT.

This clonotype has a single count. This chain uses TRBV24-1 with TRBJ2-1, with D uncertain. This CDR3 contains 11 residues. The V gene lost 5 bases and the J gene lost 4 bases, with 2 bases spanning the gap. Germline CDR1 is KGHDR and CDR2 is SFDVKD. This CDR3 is CATSGYNEQFF. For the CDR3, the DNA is TGTGCCACCAGTGGGTACAATGAGCAGTTCTTC.

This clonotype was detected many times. The CDR3 nucleotides are TGTGCCAGCAGCCCCGATCCGGCAGGGGATTCACCCCTCCACTTT. As protein: CASSPDPAGDSPLHF. The J gene is TRBJ1-6, the V gene TRBV12-3 or TRBV12-4; tentatively, D is TRBD1 (6 bases). Trimming took off 6 bases at V and 8 bases at J, with 17 bases between the two ends. The CDR3 is 15 amino acids.

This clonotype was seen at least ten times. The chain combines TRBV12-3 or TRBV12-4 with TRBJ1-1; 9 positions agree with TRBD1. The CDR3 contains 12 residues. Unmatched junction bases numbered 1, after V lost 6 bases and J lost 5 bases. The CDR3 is CASSGQGTEAFF. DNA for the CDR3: TGTGCCAGCAGCGGACAGGGGACTGAAGCTTTCTTT.

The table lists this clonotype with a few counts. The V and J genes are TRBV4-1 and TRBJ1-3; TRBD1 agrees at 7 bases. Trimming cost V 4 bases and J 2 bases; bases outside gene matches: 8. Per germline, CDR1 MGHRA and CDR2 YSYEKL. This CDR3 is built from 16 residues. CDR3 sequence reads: CASSPRSTGAGNTIYF. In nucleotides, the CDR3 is TGCGCCAGCAGCCCGAGATCCACAGGGGCTGGAAACACCATATATTTT.

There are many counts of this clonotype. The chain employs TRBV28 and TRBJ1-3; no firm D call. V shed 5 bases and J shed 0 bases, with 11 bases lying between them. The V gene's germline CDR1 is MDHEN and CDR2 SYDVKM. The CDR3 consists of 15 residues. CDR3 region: CASSPGSDSGNTIYF. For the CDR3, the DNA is TGTGCCAGCAGTCCTGGATCTGACTCTGGAAACACCATATATTTT.

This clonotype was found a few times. CDR3 coding DNA: TGTGCCAGCAGCCCCCCAGGGCGGCGGGCCACTGAAGCTTTCTTT. Translation gives CASSPPGRRATEAFF. The V gene is TRBV7-9, the J gene TRBJ1-1, with D possibly matching TRBD1 (5 bases). V dropped 5 bases and J dropped 4 bases, with 17 bases sitting between them. Germline CDR1 and CDR2: SEHNR and FQNEAQ (reference sequence). The CDR3 length is 15 residues.

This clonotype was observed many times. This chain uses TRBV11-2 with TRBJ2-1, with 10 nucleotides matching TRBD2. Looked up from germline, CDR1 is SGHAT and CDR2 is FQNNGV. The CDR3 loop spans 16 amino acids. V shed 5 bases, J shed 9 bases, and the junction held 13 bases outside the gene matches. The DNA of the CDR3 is TGTGCCAGCAGCCGGCGAGGGTCTAGCGGGAGAGGTGAGCAGTTCTTC. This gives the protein CASSRRGSSGRGEQFF.

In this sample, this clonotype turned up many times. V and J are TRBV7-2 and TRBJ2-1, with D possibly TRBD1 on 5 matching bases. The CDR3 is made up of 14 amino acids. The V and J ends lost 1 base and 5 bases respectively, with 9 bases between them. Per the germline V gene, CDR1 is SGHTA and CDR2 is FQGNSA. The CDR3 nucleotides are TGTGCCAGCAGCTTAGATAGACAGCACAATGAGCAGTTCTTC. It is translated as CASSLDRQHNEQFF.

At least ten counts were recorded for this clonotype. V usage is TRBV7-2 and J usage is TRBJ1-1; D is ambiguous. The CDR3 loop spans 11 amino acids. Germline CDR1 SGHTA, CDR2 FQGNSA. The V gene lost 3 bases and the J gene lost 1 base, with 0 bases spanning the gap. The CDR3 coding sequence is TGTGCCAGCAGCTTGAACACTGAAGCTTTCTTT. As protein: CASSLNTEAFF.

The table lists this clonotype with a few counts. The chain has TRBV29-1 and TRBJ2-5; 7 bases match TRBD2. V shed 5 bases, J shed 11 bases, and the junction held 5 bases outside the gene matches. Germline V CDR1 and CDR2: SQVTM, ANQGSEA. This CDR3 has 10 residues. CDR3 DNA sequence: TGCAGCGTTTCAGGGAGGGCTCAGTACTTC. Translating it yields CSVSGRAQYF. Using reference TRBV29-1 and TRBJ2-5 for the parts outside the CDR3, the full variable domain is SAVISQKPSRDICQRGTSLTIQCQVDSQVTMMFWYRQQPGQSLTLIATANQGSEATYESGFVIDKFPISRPNLTFSTLTVSNMSPEDSSIYLCSVSGRAQYFGPGTRLLVL.

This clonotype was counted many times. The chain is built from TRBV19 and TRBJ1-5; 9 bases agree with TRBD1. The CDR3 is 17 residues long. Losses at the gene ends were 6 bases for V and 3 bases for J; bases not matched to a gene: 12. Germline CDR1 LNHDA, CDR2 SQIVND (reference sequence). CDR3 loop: CASSRTAGQGNNQPQHF. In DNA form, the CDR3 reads TGTGCCAGTAGCCGGACGGCGGGACAGGGTAACAATCAGCCCCAGCATTTT.

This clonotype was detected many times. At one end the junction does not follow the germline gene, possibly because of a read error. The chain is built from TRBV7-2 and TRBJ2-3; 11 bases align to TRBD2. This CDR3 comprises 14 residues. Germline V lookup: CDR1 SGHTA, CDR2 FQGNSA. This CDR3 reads CASRLAGGRDTQYF. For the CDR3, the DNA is TGTGCCAGCAGATTAGCGGGAGGGAGGGATACGCAGTATTTT.

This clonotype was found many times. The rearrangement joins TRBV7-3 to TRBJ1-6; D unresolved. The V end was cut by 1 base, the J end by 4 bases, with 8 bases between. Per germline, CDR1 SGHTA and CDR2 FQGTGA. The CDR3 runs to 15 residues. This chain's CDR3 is CASSLMGSYNSPLHF. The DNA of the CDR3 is TGTGCCAGCAGCTTAATGGGATCTTATAATTCACCCCTCCACTTT. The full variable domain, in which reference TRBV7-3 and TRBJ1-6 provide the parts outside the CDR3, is GAGVSQTPSNKVTEKGKYVELRCDPISGHTALYWYRQSLGQGPEFLIYFQGTGAADDSGLPNDRFFAVRPEGSVSTLKIQRTERGDSAVYLCASSLMGSYNSPLHFGNGTRLTVT.

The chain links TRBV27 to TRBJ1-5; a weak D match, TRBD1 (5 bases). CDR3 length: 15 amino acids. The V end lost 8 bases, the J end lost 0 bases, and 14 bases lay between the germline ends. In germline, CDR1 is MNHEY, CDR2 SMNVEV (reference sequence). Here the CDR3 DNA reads TGTGCCAGCTGTAGGGGAACAAATAGCAATCAGCCCCAGCATTTT. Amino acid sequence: CASCRGTNSNQPQHF.

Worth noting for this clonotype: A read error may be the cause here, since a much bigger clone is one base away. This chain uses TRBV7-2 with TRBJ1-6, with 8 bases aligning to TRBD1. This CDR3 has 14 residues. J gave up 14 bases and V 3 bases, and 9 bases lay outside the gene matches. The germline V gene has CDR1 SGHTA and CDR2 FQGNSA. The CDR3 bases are TGTGCCAGCAGCTTTGACAGGGGCGAGTCAACCCTCCACTTT. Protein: CASSFDRGESTLHF.

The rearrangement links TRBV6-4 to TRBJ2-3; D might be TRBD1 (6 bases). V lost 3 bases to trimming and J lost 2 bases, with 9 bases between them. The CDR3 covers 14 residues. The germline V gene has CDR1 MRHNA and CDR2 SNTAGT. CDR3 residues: CASSETGHTDTQYF. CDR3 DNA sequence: TGTGCCAGCAGTGAAACAGGGCACACAGATACGCAGTATTTT.

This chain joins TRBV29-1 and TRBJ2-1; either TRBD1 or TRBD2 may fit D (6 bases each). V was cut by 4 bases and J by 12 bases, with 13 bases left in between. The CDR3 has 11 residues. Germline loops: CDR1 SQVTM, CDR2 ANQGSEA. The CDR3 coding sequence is TGCAGCGTTGGGACGGGGGCCGGGCAGTTCTTC. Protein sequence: CSVGTGAGQFF.

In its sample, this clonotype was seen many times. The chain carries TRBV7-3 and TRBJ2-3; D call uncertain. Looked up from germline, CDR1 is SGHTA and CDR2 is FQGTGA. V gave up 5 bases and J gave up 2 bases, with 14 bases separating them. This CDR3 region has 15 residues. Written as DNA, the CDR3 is TGTGCCAGCAGCGCGGCCCATGATCCCACAGATACGCAGTATTTT. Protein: CASSAAHDPTDTQYF.

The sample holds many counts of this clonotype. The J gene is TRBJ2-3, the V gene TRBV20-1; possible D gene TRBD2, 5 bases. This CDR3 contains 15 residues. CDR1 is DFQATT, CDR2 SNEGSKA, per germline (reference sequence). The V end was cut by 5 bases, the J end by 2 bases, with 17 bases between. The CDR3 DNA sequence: TGCAGTGCTTTTCAGCCAATCGGGGACACAGATACGCAGTATTTT. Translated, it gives CSAFQPIGDTDTQYF.

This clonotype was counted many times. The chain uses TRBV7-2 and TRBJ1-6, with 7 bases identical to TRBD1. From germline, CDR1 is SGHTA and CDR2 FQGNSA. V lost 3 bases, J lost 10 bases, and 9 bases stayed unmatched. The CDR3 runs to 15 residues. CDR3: CASSLTVRGKSPLHF. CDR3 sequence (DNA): TGTGCCAGCAGCTTGACTGTCAGGGGGAAATCACCCCTCCACTTT.

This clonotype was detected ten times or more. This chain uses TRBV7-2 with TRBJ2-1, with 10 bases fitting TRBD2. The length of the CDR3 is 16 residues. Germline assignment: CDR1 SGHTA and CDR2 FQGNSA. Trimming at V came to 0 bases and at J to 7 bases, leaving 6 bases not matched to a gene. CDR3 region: CASSLARASGSNEQFF. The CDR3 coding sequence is TGTGCCAGCAGCTTAGCGCGGGCTAGCGGGAGTAATGAGCAGTTCTTC.

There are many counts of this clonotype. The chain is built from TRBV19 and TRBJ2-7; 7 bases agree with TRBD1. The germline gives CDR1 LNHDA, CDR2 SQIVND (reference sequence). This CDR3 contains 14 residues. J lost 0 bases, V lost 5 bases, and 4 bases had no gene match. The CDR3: CASSRDSVSYEQYF. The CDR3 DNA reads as TGTGCCAGTAGTCGGGACAGTGTCTCCTACGAGCAGTACTTC.

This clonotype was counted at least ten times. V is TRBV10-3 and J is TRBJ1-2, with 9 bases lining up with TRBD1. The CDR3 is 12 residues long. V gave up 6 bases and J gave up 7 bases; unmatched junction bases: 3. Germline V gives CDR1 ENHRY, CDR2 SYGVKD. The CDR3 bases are TGTGCCATCAGGGACAGGGGAGTTGGCTACACCTTC. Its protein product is CAIRDRGVGYTF.

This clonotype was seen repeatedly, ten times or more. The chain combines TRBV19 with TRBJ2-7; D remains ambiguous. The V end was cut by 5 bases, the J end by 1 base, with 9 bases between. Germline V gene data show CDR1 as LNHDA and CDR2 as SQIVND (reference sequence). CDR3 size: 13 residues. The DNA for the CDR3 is TGTGCCAGTAGTTGGGGTTTTTCCTACGAGCAGTACTTC. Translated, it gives CASSWGFSYEQYF. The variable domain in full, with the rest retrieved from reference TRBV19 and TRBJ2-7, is DGGITQSPKYLFRKEGQNVTLSCEQNLNHDAMYWYRQDPGQGLRLIYYSQIVNDFQKGDIAEGYSVSREKKESFPLTVTSAQKNPTAFYLCASSWGFSYEQYFGPGTRLTVT.

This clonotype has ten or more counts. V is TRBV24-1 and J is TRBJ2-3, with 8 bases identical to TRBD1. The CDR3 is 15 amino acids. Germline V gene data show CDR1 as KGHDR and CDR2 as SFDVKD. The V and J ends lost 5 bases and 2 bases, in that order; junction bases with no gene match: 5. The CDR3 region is CATSGHRGNTDTQYF. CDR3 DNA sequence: TGTGCCACCAGTGGGCACAGGGGGAACACAGATACGCAGTATTTT.